The rows below give T cell receptor beta chains drawn from one sample of a study of blood T cells in healthy people across ages. One entry per CDR3 protein results from TCRdb running MiXCR on the 5' RACE reads. Counted here are about 640,000 distinct CDR3 sequences, approximately 30% occurring once; the ten biggest clones make up around 16%. Source material: blood. These receptors were taken from a woman aged 80 or over in good health. CDR3s include the opening cysteine and the closing phenylalanine or tryptophan. D genes are given only for firm matches. Expanded clones get a size class; other rows say once, few or many, or leave the size out.

V gene	D gene	clone size	J gene	CDR3 DNA	CDR3 protein
TRBV12-3/TRBV12-4	-	-	TRBJ2-3	TGTGCCAGCAGGGGCAGTTCTAGCACAGATACGCAGTATTTT	CASRGSSSTDTQYF
TRBV5-1	TRBD2	many	TRBJ2-3	TGCGCCAGCAGCCCCGGGGGGATAGGCTCGGGGACGCAGTATTTT	CASSPGGIGSGTQYF
TRBV4-1	-	few	TRBJ2-4	TGCGCCAGCAGCCAAGATCTTTGGGGTCCCGCCAAAAACATTCAGTACTTC	CASSQDLWGPAKNIQYF
TRBV12-3/TRBV12-4	-	-	TRBJ1-1	TGTGCCAGCAGTTCGTTGGGGGCAGTCACTGAAGCTTTCTTT	CASSSLGAVTEAFF
TRBV7-9	TRBD1	many	TRBJ1-2	TGTGCCAGCAGCCCGAGGACAGGGGACTATGGCTACACCTTC	CASSPRTGDYGYTF
TRBV2	TRBD1	many	TRBJ1-2	TGTGCCAGCAGTGAAACCCGGACAGGGGGTATTAACTATGGCTACACCTTC	CASSETRTGGINYGYTF
TRBV7-6	TRBD1	many	TRBJ2-7	TGTGCCAGCAGCCCGTCGTCCGGGACAGGAGCCTACGAGCAGTACTTC	CASSPSSGTGAYEQYF
TRBV5-1	TRBD1	-	TRBJ2-1	TGCGCCAGCAGCTTGTACGGGACAGGGGGCATTGAGCAGTTCTTC	CASSLYGTGGIEQFF
TRBV6-6	-	-	TRBJ1-2	TGTGCCAGCAACCCCTCCCGGGATGTGGACTATGGCTACACCTTC	CASNPSRDVDYGYTF
TRBV2	TRBD2	-	TRBJ2-7	TGTGCCAGCACAGCGGAAGCGGGGACCCTCTACGAGCAGTACTTC	CASTAEAGTLYEQYF
TRBV30	TRBD1	-	TRBJ2-3	TGTGCCTGGAAGAGTACAGGGGCAGATACGCAGTATTTT	CAWKSTGADTQYF
TRBV11-1	-	-	TRBJ2-5	TGTGCCAGCAGCTCCATACTGGAGGCCCAAGAGACCCAGTACTTC	CASSSILEAQETQYF
TRBV12-3/TRBV12-4	-	many	TRBJ2-1	TGTGCCAGCAGTTCTCCCGGGACCAACAATGAGCAGTTCTTC	CASSSPGTNNEQFF
TRBV20-1	TRBD2	-	TRBJ2-1	TGCAGTGCTCCACCTAGCGGCAATGAGCAGTTCTTC	CSAPPSGNEQFF
TRBV5-1	TRBD2	-	TRBJ2-1	TGCGCCAGCAGCATAGGGGGAATTGGCGGGGGGTTAGGAAATGAGCAGTTCTTC	CASSIGGIGGGLGNEQFF
TRBV27	-	-	TRBJ2-7	TGTGCCAGCAGGCCGACAGCCTACGAGCAGTACTTC	CASRPTAYEQYF
TRBV4-2	-	few	TRBJ2-7	TGTGCCAGCAGCCAGGGGAGCTCCTACAATGAGCAGTACTTC	CASSQGSSYNEQYF
TRBV7-3	TRBD2	many	TRBJ2-1	TGTGCCAGCAGCTTAACTAGCGGGGGGGCTTTCAATGAGCAGTTCTTC	CASSLTSGGAFNEQFF
TRBV7-2	TRBD2	many	TRBJ2-7	TGTGCCAGCAGCTTAGGGGCTAGCGGGGGGCGCTCGCCTTACGAGCAGTACTTC	CASSLGASGGRSPYEQYF
TRBV7-2	-	-	TRBJ1-3	TGTGCCAGCAGCTTAGATCAGGGCAACACCATATATTTT	CASSLDQGNTIYF
TRBV2	-	-	TRBJ1-5	TGTGCCAGCAGCAGGGACATGGGTGGACAGCCCCAGCATTTT	CASSRDMGGQPQHF
TRBV12-3/TRBV12-4	-	-	TRBJ2-3	TGTGCCAGGACCTCCCGTAACAGGGTGGGGTCAGATACGCAGTATTTT	CARTSRNRVGSDTQYF
TRBV4-2	-	many	TRBJ2-1	TGTGCCAGCAGCCAAGAGGTGGCTAGCGTTTCGAATGAGCAGTTCTTC	CASSQEVASVSNEQFF
TRBV7-2	TRBD2	-	TRBJ2-7	TGTGCCAGCAGCTTTAGCGGGGGCGGGGAGACCCGGTACTTC	CASSFSGGGETRYF
TRBV5-5	TRBD2	-	TRBJ2-7	TGTGCCAGCAGTGGTGGGGGACTAGCGGTATCCTACGAGCAGTACTTC	CASSGGGLAVSYEQYF
TRBV4-3	TRBD1	-	TRBJ2-3	TGCGCCAGCAGTAAGGGGGCCGCGGATACGCAGTATTTT	CASSKGAADTQYF
TRBV5-1	-	few	TRBJ2-1	TGCGCCAGCAGCTTACCTCCGGGCCGCAATGAGCAGTTCTTC	CASSLPPGRNEQFF
TRBV5-6	TRBD2	many	TRBJ2-3	TGTGCCAGCAGCTTACGGGGGGTCGGCACAGATACGCAGTATTTT	CASSLRGVGTDTQYF